This T cell receptor beta chain emerged from a study of CD8+ T cells in alopecia areata. Study conclusions and caveats: Alopecia totalis/universalis scalp especially showed more expanded CD8+ clones than normal scalp.

Isolated RNA was reverse transcribed into cDNA used as the sequencing template. The protocol was immunoSEQ multiplex PCR, while the TCRdb copy is restricted to in-frame clones and leaves out a portion. The sample holds 90,000 to 130,000 clones, and no clone turns up only once. A remark on this clone: The antigen is not known. The gene names given are mouse names. The CDR3 extends 4 residues past the end of the read, so its final part is completed from the germline J gene.

The germline CDR1 and CDR2 sequences are NSQYPW and LRSPGD (reference sequence). The CDR3 loop spans 15 amino acids. This chain connects TRBV1 to TRBJ2-5, with 10 bases fitting TRBD1. This clonotype originated in a C3H/HeJ mouse with alopecia areata. Strain MHC haplotype: H2-k. The specimen was lesional skin. This CDR3 is CTCSADWTGGDTQYF. The sequenced CDR3 bases are TGCACCTGCAGTGCAGATTGGACAGGGGGTGAC.